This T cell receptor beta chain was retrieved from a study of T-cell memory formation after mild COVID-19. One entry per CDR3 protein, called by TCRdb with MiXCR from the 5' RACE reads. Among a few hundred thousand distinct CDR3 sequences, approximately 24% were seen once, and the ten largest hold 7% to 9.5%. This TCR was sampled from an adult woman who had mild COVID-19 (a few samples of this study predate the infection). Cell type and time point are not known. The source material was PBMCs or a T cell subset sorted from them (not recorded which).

CDR3 loop: CASSEERRDTDTQYF. In DNA, the CDR3 is TGCGCCAGCAGCGAGGAAAGAAGGGACACAGATACGCAGTATTTT. The chain carries TRBV5-1 and TRBJ2-3; D uncertain. The CDR3 contains 15 residues. V lost 4 bases, J lost 2 bases, and 14 bases lay in between. The germline gives CDR1 SGHRS, CDR2 YFSETQ. The variable domain in full, completed from reference TRBV5-1 and TRBJ2-3, reads KAGVTQTPRYLIKTRGQQVTLSCSPISGHRSVSWYQQTPGQGLQFLFEYFSETQRNKGNFPGRFSGRQFSNSRSEMNVSTLELGDSALYLCASSEERRDTDTQYFGPGTRLTVL.